This TCR beta chain was identified in a study of T-cell memory formation after mild COVID-19. About the study: Clustering of TCRs was largely donor specific. Study-wide results and caveats: While clones contracting from day 15 to 85 were balanced between CD4 and CD8, later expanders leaned CD4+. What remained unconfirmed was the SARS-CoV-2 specificity of second-wave clones peaking on day 37.

From 5'RACE with constant-segment primers came TCR alpha and TCR beta cDNA libraries that carried sample barcodes and UMIs. TCRdb independently ran MiXCR on the 5' RACE reads; one entry per CDR3 protein. Counted here are about 130,000 distinct CDR3 sequences, roughly 6% occurring once; the ten biggest clones make up 2% to 2.5%. Many counts were recorded for this clonotype. Antigen: not known. The CDR3 is made up of 15 amino acids. Trimming at V came to 3 bases and at J to 7 bases, leaving 8 bases not matched to a gene. V gene TRBV12-3 or TRBV12-4 combines with J gene TRBJ2-1; TRBD2 matches at 8 bases. The sequenced sample was PBMCs or a T cell subset sorted from them (not recorded which). The sequence was collected from an adult woman who had mild COVID-19 (a few samples of this study predate the infection). Cell type and time point are not known. The CDR3 DNA reads as TGTGCCAGCAGTTTGTCCGGGGGGGCCGTGAATGAGCAGTTCTTC. Translating it yields CASSLSGGAVNEQFF.